Sequencing of this TCR beta chain was carried out in a study of blood T cell repertoires in COVID-19. Study background: COVID-19 samples collected from the United States, Italy and Spain covered acute and convalescent phases. The cDNA or gDNA used as material had been derived from T cells, B-cell-depleted T cells, or PBMCs.

This clone was picked up one time. Source study methods: Reference gene primer amplification yielded estimated nucleated cell counts. The repertoire was sequenced with immunoSEQ multiplex PCR; TCRdb's copy has only in-frame clones and lacks some. V and J calls plus clone size are reproduced from that table; the DNA served to infer D and trimming. The repertoire holds fewer than 450,000 clones, about 90% seen once, with 3% to 4% in the top ten. The V end lost 2 bases, the J end lost 7 bases, and 8 bases lay between the germline ends. The CDR3 extends over 12 amino acids. Per the germline V gene, CDR1 is SGHTA and CDR2 is FQGNSA.

This TCR derives from a woman between 18 and 30 years old who had recovered from COVID-19. Sequences were obtained from peripheral blood. The rearrangement uses TRBV7-2 and TRBJ2-5, with D perhaps matching TRBD1 (6 bases). This CDR3 reads CASSLTTGTQYF. CDR3 sequence (DNA): TGTGCCAGCAGCTTAACGACAGGGACCCAGTACTTC.